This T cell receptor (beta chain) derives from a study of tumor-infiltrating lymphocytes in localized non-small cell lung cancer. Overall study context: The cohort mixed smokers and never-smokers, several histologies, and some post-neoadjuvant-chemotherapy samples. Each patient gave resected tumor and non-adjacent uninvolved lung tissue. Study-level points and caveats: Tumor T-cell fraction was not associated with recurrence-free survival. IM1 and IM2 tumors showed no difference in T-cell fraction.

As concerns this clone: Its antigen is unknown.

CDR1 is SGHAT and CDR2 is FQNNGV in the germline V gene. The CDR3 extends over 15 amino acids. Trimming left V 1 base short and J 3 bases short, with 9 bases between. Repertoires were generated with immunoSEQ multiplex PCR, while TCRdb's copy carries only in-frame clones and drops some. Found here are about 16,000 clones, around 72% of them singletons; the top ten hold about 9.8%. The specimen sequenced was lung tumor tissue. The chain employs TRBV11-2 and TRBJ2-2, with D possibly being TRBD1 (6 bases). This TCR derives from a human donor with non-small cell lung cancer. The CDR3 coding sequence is TGTGCCAGCAGCTTAGCCAGGGGCGACACCGGGGAGCTGTTTTTT. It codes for CASSLARGDTGELFF.